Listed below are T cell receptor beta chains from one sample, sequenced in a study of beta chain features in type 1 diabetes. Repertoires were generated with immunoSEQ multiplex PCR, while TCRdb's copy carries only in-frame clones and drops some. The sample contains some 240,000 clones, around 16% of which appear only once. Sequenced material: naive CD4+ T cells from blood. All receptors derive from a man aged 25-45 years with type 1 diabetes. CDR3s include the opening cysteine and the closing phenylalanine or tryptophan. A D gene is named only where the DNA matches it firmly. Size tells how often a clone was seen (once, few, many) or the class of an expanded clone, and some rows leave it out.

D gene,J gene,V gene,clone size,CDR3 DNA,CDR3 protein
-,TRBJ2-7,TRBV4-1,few,TGCGCCAGCAGCCAAGCCGGGGGAACCTACGAGCAGTACTTC,CASSQAGGTYEQYF
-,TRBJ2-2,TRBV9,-,TGTGCCAGCAGCGTTAGAGGGACGAACACCGGGGAGCTGTTTTTT,CASSVRGTNTGELFF
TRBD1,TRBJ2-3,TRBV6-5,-,TGTGCCAGCAGTCGACAGGGTCCAGATACGCAGTATTTT,CASSRQGPDTQYF
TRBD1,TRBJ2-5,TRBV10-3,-,TGTGCCATCAGCCTACAGGGGGAGACTGAGACCCAGTACTTC,CAISLQGETETQYF
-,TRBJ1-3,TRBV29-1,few,TGCAGCGTTGACAGCACTCTGGGAAACACCATATATTTT,CSVDSTLGNTIYF
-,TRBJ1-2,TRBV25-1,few,TGTGCCAGCAGTGAATATCGTGGGGATGGCTACACCTTC,CASSEYRGDGYTF
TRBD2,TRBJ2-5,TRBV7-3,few,TGTGCCAGCAGCGCCCGGGCTAGCGGGGCACAAGAGACCCAGTACTTC,CASSARASGAQETQYF
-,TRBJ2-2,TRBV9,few,TGTGCCAGCACCGGCCGGTGGAACACCGGGGAGCTGTTTTTT,CASTGRWNTGELFF
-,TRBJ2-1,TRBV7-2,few,TGTGCCAGCAGCCCCGGGGCGGGATTGTATTCCAATGAGCAGTTCTTC,CASSPGAGLYSNEQFF
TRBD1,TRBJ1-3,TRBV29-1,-,TGCAGCGTCGACCCGGGACAGGGAGGCCAGCCCATATATTTT,CSVDPGQGGQPIYF
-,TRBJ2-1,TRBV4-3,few,TGCGCCAGCAGCCGGGCAGCGGGCTACAATGAGCAGTTCTTC,CASSRAAGYNEQFF
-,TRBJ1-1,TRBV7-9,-,TGTGCCAGCAGCCTCAACACTGAAGCTTTCTTT,CASSLNTEAFF
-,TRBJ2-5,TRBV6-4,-,TGTGCCAGCAGCGATGTGGCGGGGACCCAGTACTTC,CASSDVAGTQYF
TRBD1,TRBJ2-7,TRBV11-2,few,TGTGCCAGCAGTAGAAACCGGGACAGGTCCTACGAGCAGTACTTC,CASSRNRDRSYEQYF
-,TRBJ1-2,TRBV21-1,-,TGTGCCAGCAGCGGGGCCTATGGCTACACCTTC,CASSGAYGYTF
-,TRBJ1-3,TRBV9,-,TGTGCCAGCAGCGGGGTCAGTGGAAACACCATATATTTT,CASSGVSGNTIYF
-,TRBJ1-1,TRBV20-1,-,TGCAGGACAGGAATGAACACTGAAGCTTTCTTT,CRTGMNTEAFF
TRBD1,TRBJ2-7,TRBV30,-,TGTGCCAGCCGGGACAGGGGGCTCGAGCAGTACTTC,CASRDRGLEQYF
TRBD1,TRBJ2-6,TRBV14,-,TGTGCCAGCAGCCAAGTGGGACAGCCCTCTGGGGCCAACGTCCTGACTTTC,CASSQVGQPSGANVLTF
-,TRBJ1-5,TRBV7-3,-,TGTGCCAGCAGCCGGGGTATCAATCAGCCCCAGCATTTT,CASSRGINQPQHF
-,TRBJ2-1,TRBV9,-,TGTGCCAGCAGCGTAGAGGATGAGCAGTTCTTC,CASSVEDEQFF
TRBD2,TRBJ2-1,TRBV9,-,TGTGCCAGCAGCGTAGCGGGAGGGACCTACAATGAGCAGTTCTTC,CASSVAGGTYNEQFF
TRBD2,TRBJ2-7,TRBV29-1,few,TGCAGCGTTAGCGGGGGAGGACACAGCGAGCAGTACTTC,CSVSGGGHSEQYF
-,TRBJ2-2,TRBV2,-,TGTGCCAGCAGGGTGAACACCGGGGAGCTGTTTTTT,CASRVNTGELFF
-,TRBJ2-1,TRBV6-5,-,TGTGCCAGCAGCTGGGACAATGAGCAGTTCTTC,CASSWDNEQFF
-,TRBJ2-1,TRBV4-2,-,TGTGCCAGCAGTCGGGACACTAGCTCCTACAATGAGCAGTTCTTC,CASSRDTSSYNEQFF
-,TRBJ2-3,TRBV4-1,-,TGCGCCAGCAGCCAGGGACACAACACAGATACGCAGTATTTT,CASSQGHNTDTQYF
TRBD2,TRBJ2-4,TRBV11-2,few,TGTGCCAGCAGAGATAGCGGGAGAGGGGCCAAAAACATTCAGTACTTC,CASRDSGRGAKNIQYF
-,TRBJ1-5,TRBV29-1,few,TGCAGCGTTATGGACACTTTTAGCAATCAGCCCCAGCATTTT,CSVMDTFSNQPQHF
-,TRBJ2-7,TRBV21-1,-,TGTGCCAGCAGTCCCCTATACGAGCAGTACTTC,CASSPLYEQYF
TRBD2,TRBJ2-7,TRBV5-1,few,TGCGCCAGCAGCTTGATAGCGGGAGGCACCTACGAGCAGTACTTC,CASSLIAGGTYEQYF
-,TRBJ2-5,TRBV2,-,TGTGCCAGCAGTGAAGAAGAGACCCAGTACTTC,CASSEEETQYF
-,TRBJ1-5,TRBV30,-,TGTGCCTGGAGTGCCGACAGCAATCAGCCCCAGCATTTT,CAWSADSNQPQHF
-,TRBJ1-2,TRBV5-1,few,TGCGCCAGCAGCTTGGATTTACTGATGGACACAAATTATGGCTACACCTTC,CASSLDLLMDTNYGYTF
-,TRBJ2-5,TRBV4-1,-,TGCGCCAGCAGCCAAGAGGGGTCGGAGCGAAGGACCCAGTACTTC,CASSQEGSERRTQYF
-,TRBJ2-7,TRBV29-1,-,TGCAGCGGAGTAACAGGGAGCCACGAGCAGTACTTC,CSGVTGSHEQYF
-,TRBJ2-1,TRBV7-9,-,TGTGCCAGCAGGATACAGGGAACTAGTGCTGAGCAGTTCTTC,CASRIQGTSAEQFF
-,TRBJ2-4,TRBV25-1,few,TGTGCCAGCAGTGAAACAAGCGTAAACATTCAGTACTTC,CASSETSVNIQYF
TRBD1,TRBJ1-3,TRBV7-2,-,TGTGCCAGCAGCTCCCGACAGGGTGGAAACACCATATATTTT,CASSSRQGGNTIYF
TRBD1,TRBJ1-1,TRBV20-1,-,TGCAGTGCTAATTACCAGGGGGATGCTTTCTTT,CSANYQGDAFF
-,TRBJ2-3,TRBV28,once,TGTGCCAGCGGAGCAAGCACAGATACGCAGTATTTT,CASGASTDTQYF
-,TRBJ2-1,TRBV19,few,TGTGCCAGTAGTATAGGAGACAATGAGCAGTTCTTC,CASSIGDNEQFF
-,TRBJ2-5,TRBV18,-,TGTGCCAGTTCGGATCCTAACCTTCAAGAGACCCAGTACTTC,CASSDPNLQETQYF
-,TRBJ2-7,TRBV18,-,TGTGCCAGCTCACGAATTGTGGCATCCTACGAGCAGTACTTC,CASSRIVASYEQYF
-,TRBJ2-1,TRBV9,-,TGTGCCAGCAGCGTAGAGTCAGGGAAATACAATGAGCAGTTCTTC,CASSVESGKYNEQFF
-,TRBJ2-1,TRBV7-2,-,TGTGCCAGCAGCTCGGGACTTTACAATGAGCAGTTCTTC,CASSSGLYNEQFF
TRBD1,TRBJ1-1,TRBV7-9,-,TGTGCCAGCACCGCACAGGGGGCCACTGAAGCTTTCTTT,CASTAQGATEAFF
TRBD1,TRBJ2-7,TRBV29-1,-,TGCAGCGCCAACCGGGACAGGGTCTCCTACGAGCAGTACTTC,CSANRDRVSYEQYF
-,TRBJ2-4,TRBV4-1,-,TGCGCCAGCAGCCATAACAGGGACATGAACATTCAGTACTTC,CASSHNRDMNIQYF
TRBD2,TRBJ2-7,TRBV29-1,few,TGCAGCGTTACGGGACTAGCGGGAGTGTGGGAGCAGTACTTC,CSVTGLAGVWEQYF
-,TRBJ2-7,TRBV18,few,TGTGCCAGCTCGGTTGCAGGCACGGGGGAGCAGTACTTC,CASSVAGTGEQYF
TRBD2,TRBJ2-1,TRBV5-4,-,TGTGCCAGCAGCCCTCCGACTAGCGGGAGGTCCTACAATGAGCAGTTCTTC,CASSPPTSGRSYNEQFF
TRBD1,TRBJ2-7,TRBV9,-,TGTGCCAGCAGCGTCCGGGACAGCTCCTACGAGCAGTACTTC,CASSVRDSSYEQYF
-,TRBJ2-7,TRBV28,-,TGTGCCAGCAGGCCAGGGGTCTACGAGCAGTACTTC,CASRPGVYEQYF